Listed below are T cell receptor beta chains from one sample, sequenced in a study of cytomegalovirus exposure and HLA in healthy donors. Profiling relied on immunoSEQ multiplex PCR, and the TCRdb table lists in-frame clones only, not all of them. The table records 110,000 to 150,000 clones, roughly 73% of them present only once. Sequencing was carried out using PBMCs. These receptors came from a female donor in good health and CMV-seronegative. The CDR3 runs from the conserved cysteine through the conserved F or W. Each record gives: J gene, V gene, CDR3 protein.

j_call: TRBJ1-1; v_call: TRBV6-1; cdr3_aa: CASSFTQEGSTEAFF
j_call: TRBJ2-7; v_call: TRBV7-9; cdr3_aa: CASSATGVQQYF
j_call: TRBJ2-7; v_call: TRBV4-1; cdr3_aa: CASSPVISGLAGGRTLSEQYF
j_call: TRBJ2-6; v_call: TRBV5-1; cdr3_aa: CASSSRVTTSGANVLTF
j_call: TRBJ2-1; v_call: TRBV28; cdr3_aa: CASSLPVMNEQFF
j_call: TRBJ2-1; v_call: TRBV18; cdr3_aa: CASSRGLADSYNEQFF
j_call: TRBJ2-2; v_call: TRBV7-9; cdr3_aa: CASSPTMPNTGELFF
j_call: TRBJ2-3; v_call: TRBV10-3; cdr3_aa: CAISTSGNADTQYF
j_call: TRBJ1-1; v_call: TRBV7-9; cdr3_aa: CASSLWGESEAFF
j_call: TRBJ1-2; v_call: TRBV6-1; cdr3_aa: CASSEEGLTAGYTF
j_call: TRBJ2-1; v_call: TRBV23-1; cdr3_aa: CASSLNYRSSGRERYNEQFF
j_call: TRBJ1-1; v_call: TRBV5-6; cdr3_aa: CASSPGQGRTEAFF
j_call: TRBJ2-1; v_call: TRBV2; cdr3_aa: CARATSGSYNEQFF
j_call: TRBJ2-2; v_call: TRBV4-1; cdr3_aa: CASSQVRTRPVGELFF
j_call: TRBJ2-7; v_call: TRBV5-1; cdr3_aa: CASSLSSSGPYEQYF
j_call: TRBJ1-6; v_call: TRBV28; cdr3_aa: CASSYRDRDNSPLHF
j_call: TRBJ2-3; v_call: TRBV5-1; cdr3_aa: CASSLFRSGGMTDTQYF
j_call: TRBJ2-6; v_call: TRBV29-1; cdr3_aa: CSVGLIQGTGANVLTF
j_call: TRBJ2-1; v_call: TRBV28; cdr3_aa: CASSSPRRQGGNEQFF
j_call: TRBJ2-5; v_call: TRBV5-1; cdr3_aa: CASSLFLGRLEGETQYF
j_call: TRBJ2-7; v_call: TRBV2; cdr3_aa: CASTRGRNEQYF
j_call: TRBJ2-5; v_call: TRBV2; cdr3_aa: CASRTRTGKETQYF
j_call: TRBJ2-5; v_call: TRBV7-8; cdr3_aa: CASSDSHQETQYF